The entry below describes one TCR beta chain. This sample was included in a study of shared clonotypes between healthy human individuals. Naive CD8 populations comprised CD45RO-negative cells positively selected for CCR7, excluding terminally differentiated effector memory CD45RA+ cells. The CDR3 extends over 13 amino acids. The ends lost 3 bases at V and 5 bases at J; junction bases unmatched: 4. Germline V gene lookup returns CDR1 SGHRS and CDR2 YFSETQ. Some clones are missing from TCRdb's copy, which holds only in-frame ones; the method was immunoSEQ multiplex PCR. The sample lists approximately 810,000 clones, almost 95% seen once, with less than 25% in the top ten.

The chain couples TRBV5-1 to TRBJ1-1; 7 bases are a match to TRBD1. The TCR sequence derives from a young man in good health. The sample was naive CD8+ T cells sorted from blood. CDR3 protein: CASSSGGRTEAFF. The DNA of the CDR3 is TGCGCCAGCAGCTCAGGGGGGCGGACTGAAGCTTTCTTT.